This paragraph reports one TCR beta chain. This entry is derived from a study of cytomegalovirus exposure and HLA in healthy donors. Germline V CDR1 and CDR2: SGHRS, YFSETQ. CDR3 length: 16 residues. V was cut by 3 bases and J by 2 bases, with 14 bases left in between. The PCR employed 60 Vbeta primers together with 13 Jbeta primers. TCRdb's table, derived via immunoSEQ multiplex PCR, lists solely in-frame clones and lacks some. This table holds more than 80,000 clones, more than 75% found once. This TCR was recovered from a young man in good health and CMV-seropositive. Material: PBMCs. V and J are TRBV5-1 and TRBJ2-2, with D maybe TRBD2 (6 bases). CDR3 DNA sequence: TGCGCCAGCAGCTATTTTTCCGGGACTAACACCGGGGAGCTGTTTTTT. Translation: CASSYFSGTNTGELFF.